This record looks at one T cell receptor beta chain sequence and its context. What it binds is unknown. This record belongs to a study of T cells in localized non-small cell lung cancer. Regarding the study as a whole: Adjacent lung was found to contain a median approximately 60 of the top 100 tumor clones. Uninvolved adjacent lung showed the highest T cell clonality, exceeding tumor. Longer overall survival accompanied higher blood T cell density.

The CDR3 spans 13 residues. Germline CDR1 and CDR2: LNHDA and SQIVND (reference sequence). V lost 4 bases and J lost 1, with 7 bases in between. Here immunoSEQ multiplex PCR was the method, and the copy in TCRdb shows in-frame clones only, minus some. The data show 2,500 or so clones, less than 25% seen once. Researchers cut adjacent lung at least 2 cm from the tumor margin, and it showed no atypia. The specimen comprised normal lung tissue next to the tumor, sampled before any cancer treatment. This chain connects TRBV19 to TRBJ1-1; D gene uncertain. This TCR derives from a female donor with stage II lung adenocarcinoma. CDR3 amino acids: CASSTGKNTEAFF. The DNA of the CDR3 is TGTGCCAGTAGTACCGGGAAGAACACTGAAGCTTTCTTT.